This T cell receptor beta chain was identified during a study of cytomegalovirus exposure and HLA in healthy donors (dated by TCRdb to the late 2010s). About the study as a whole: An earlier analysis of around 600 of the donors reported 250 to 300 Gb of sequence data and 117 million unique TCR beta sequences from about 180 million T cells. Approximately 310 gigabases of sequencing data and tens of millions of unique TCR sequences were included in an early release covering over 600 HLA-typed donors. Of the 300 to 500 genotyped donors, roughly 76% were placed in the genetic ancestry cluster associated with self-reported Caucasian donors. The study was designed to test whether signatures of past pathogen exposure could be identified by cataloging public T cell receptors. Using immunosequencing, the study profiled T cell repertoires from 640 or so subjects and related those repertoires to cytomegalovirus serostatus. Besides the first cohort of 550 to 750 subjects, a separate validation cohort made up of 95 to 150 different subjects was used. The study combined high-throughput TCR immunosequencing, statistical association of individual TCRs with disease status, and machine learning to predict cytomegalovirus infection status. In a later analysis, previously published TCR beta repertoires from fewer than 750 donors were re-analyzed and high-resolution HLA genotyping was added so that TCR occurrence patterns could be studied. Rather than drawing on any new phenotypic data, the later analysis identified candidate immune exposures from TCR beta sequences and the way those sequences occurred across donors. In an earlier analysis of 587 of the donors, high-throughput TCR beta sequencing was used to judge whether each TCR beta V gene segment behaved as functional or pseudogenic. Donor age, sex, ethnicity and CMV serostatus were compiled together with the repertoire data. Genome-wide SNP genotypes for about 65% of the 666 donors were used in a later genetic analysis, which treated that subset as a discovery cohort. Every repertoire in the discovery cohort had been generated on one and the same sequencing platform. Both class I and class II loci were covered by HLA typing, at four-digit resolution. The number of donors typed differed by locus, with about 629-630 for A, B, C, DRB1 and DQB1, more than 500 for DQA1, nearly 610 for DPA1, and 450 to 480 for DPB1. Because of strong linkage in the cohort, five DR-DQ haplotypes were treated as single units for association and clustering. Among some 410 genotyped donors of the cohort, an average of roughly 230,000 unique TCR beta nucleotide sequences was sequenced per donor, of which approximately 18% were non-productive.

The library came from the immunoSEQ multiplex PCR assay. The multiplex PCR relied on a mix of 60 forward primers for TCR Vbeta segments and 13 reverse primers for TCR Jbeta segments. The CDR3 region of rearranged TCR beta genes was amplified from genomic DNA with a multiplex PCR assay. The Illumina HiSeq System was used to sequence the amplified TCR beta libraries as 87-base-pair reads. The authors processed their data as follows. In a later analysis, tens of millions of unique TCR beta chains were counted across the 500 to 850 repertoires, and roughly 11 million of these chains were shared by at least two donors. A nearest-neighbor algorithm error-corrected the raw reads and collapsed the reads into unique sequences, merging closely related sequences to remove PCR and sequencing errors. Alignment of CDR3 sequences to IMGT reference sequences was used to assign V, D and J gene segments. Each retained sequence needed at least a six-nucleotide match to both a V gene segment and a J gene segment. A rearrangement was called productive if the CDR3 had no stop codons and remained in frame with V and J, and every other rearrangement was called non-productive. CDR3 was defined by IMGT convention, running from the second conserved V-encoded cysteine to the conserved J-encoded phenylalanine. The earlier analysis of fewer than 700 of the donors excluded sequences that lacked an unambiguous match to a single V gene segment. An earlier analysis of around 600 of the donors classified V segments as functional when productive rearrangements were above 56.7% and as segregating when the standard deviation between donors was above 5%. A statistical classification framework was built for diagnosing cytomegalovirus status from the catalog of TCR beta chain sequences. In a later analysis, V and J genes were assigned by comparing TCR nucleotide sequences against IMGT/GENE-DB human TR gene sequences. In a later analysis, CDR3 sequences and most-parsimonious VDJ recombination scenarios were assigned using the TCRdist pipeline. In a later analysis, each TCR beta chain was defined by its CDR3 amino acid sequence together with its V-gene family, and reads lacking a unique V-gene family were excluded. In a later analysis, several hundred highly shared, low-generation-probability nucleotide sequences were removed to address suspected cross-contamination and a sequencing artifact. In a later analysis, a clonal expansion index for each public chain was calculated from normalized within-repertoire ranks of inferred template counts. In a later analysis, generation probabilities were computed with a VDJ recombination model fitted to out-of-frame rearrangements, and the resulting probabilities were checked against IGoR. A later analysis scored TCR-TCR, TCR-HLA and TCR-CMV co-occurrence with hypergeometric tests, applying a repertoire-size bias correction to TCR pairs. To estimate false discovery rates, a later analysis permuted the HLA or CMV assignments 20 times. In a later analysis, co-occurring TCRs were grouped using DBSCAN, and TCRdist sequence similarity was added for clustering within HLA-allele-positive subsets. For co-occurrence clustering, repertoires with fewer than 30,000 or more than 120,000 public chains were excluded, along with a handful of repertoires with anomalous nucleotide sharing. Imported from immuneACCESS, the table was reduced by TCRdb to in-frame sequences with V and J called. These copies leave out some clones; in studies compared against another copy, an unresolved V gene accounts for under half, and the cause of the remainder is not known. V and J calls and clone size are those listed in that table; D and trimming were worked out from the DNA. The sample yields under 200,000 clones; roughly 80% were counted once. In total, the top ten clones hold 1% to 1.5% of the sample.

Overall results and qualifications from the work: Sequencing depth was assumed to be roughly uniform across donors in the presence/absence analyses, though that assumption may not hold. In a later genetic analysis, a missense DCLRE1C variant was associated with V-gene and J-gene trimming of TCR beta chains, and the association was replicated in an independent cohort. A total of 150 to 200 TCR beta chains were listed by the study as associated with cytomegalovirus. A cluster of highly shared sequence variants was judged likely to be a technical artifact of the sequencing pipeline. When HLA alleles, especially DR and DQ, strongly co-occurred, attributing TCR associations to individual alleles was difficult. The earlier analysis of some 560 of the donors excluded roughly 17 rarely observed V segments, including chromosome 9 orphons, because counts were too low. Only TCR beta chains were sequenced in this cohort, and the absence of alpha or paired-chain data limited detectable features. In a later analysis, HLA-associated TCR beta chains showed more clonal expansion and lower generation probabilities than non-associated chains that were equally common. In an earlier analysis of around 600 of the donors, most TCR beta V segments appeared in productive rearrangements about 90% or about 30% of the time, broadly matching IMGT annotations. In both the original and validation cohorts, the classifier was reported to diagnose cytomegalovirus status with high specificity and sensitivity. The authors suggested that the approach could potentially be extended to other disease states and immunological phenotypes. In a later genetic analysis, fewer N-insertions in productive TCRs were reported among donors in an Asian-associated ancestry cluster than the roughly 700-donor mean. A later analysis associated about 18,000 TCR beta sequences with specific HLA alleles at a false discovery rate of 0.05. CMV serostatus was the only immune exposure information available for the cohort. In vitro tests confirmed that three of the cytomegalovirus-associated TCR beta chains recognize cytomegalovirus antigens. According to a later analysis, TCR association rates differed among HLA loci, with DRB1 alleles showing the most associated TCRs and HLA-C alleles showing the fewest. Most TCR sequences were observed very rarely across donors, whereas some public TCRs were present in many individuals. HLA typing was unavailable for some donors at each locus, so association tests used only the typed subset. Correlated functional status among segregating V segments might be attributable to linkage disequilibrium, but an unknown experimental factor could not be ruled out. According to a later analysis, parvovirus B19, influenza, CMV and Epstein-Barr virus appeared linked to several top co-occurrence clusters. A further reported finding was that TCR beta sequences accurately predicted the HLA-A and HLA-B alleles for most subjects in the first cohort. Some IMGT-functional V segments, including TRBV6-2 and TRBV6-3, could not be told apart with the 87-base-pair reads, so those segments were excluded. In a later analysis, most CMV-associated TCR beta chains were found to appear HLA-restricted, with HLA associations seemingly driven largely by CMV exposure.

The trim is 2 bases for V and 3 bases for J, with a gap of 9 bases between the germline ends. CDR1 and CDR2 (LNHDA, SQIVND) derive from the germline V gene (reference sequence). The CDR3 holds 14 amino acids from the cysteine to the phenylalanine. Of the read, only the CDR3 DNA is kept; its 42 bases are in frame from base 1. With regard to this clone: This receptor's antigen is unknown. The record has no base qualities; no much larger clone is one base away.

The cohort comprised 710 or so healthy bone marrow donors. Cohort members were all nominally healthy when sampled, although unrecorded immune exposures were likely present. The donor was CMV seropositive and was included in the group of approximately 300 seropositive cohort members. A peripheral blood sample was provided by each donor, and peripheral blood mononuclear cells were used for TCR beta sequencing. The Qiagen DNeasy Blood Extraction Kit was used to extract genomic DNA from the blood cell samples. The chain was built from TRBV19 and TRBJ2-3; the D gene assignment is ambiguous. The sample consisted of PBMCs. This clonotype was obtained from a man aged 50 to 60 in good health and CMV-seropositive. In nucleotides, the sequence is TGTGCCAGTAGTATACAGATTTGGACAGATACGCAGTATTTT. It translates to CASSIQIWTDTQYF.